The subject of this entry is one TCR beta chain. Since a much larger clone is just one base distant, this may be a read error. TCRdb re-called the RT-PCR reads with MiXCR, one entry per CDR3 protein. The sample records roughly 230,000 distinct CDR3 sequences, 14% being singletons. Germline CDR1 LNHDA, CDR2 SQIVND (reference sequence). The CDR3 has 13 amino acids. The sample comes from a study of patients and donors after allogeneic stem cell transplantation. Sequencing was carried out using blood, either unsorted or a sorted T cell fraction (not recorded which). The V and J genes are TRBV19 and TRBJ1-5; D ambiguous. The receptor was derived from a human donor who was either an allogeneic HSCT recipient or a stem cell or donor lymphocyte infusion donor (not recorded which). It is not recorded whose cells these are; they may come from a transplant donor. CDR3 region: CASMQGPNQRQHF. In nucleotides, the CDR3 is TGTGCCAGTATGCAAGGACCGAATCAGCGCCAGCATTTT.